This T cell receptor (beta chain) appears in the sequencing data of a study of shared clonotypes between healthy human individuals. Study at large: The study enrolled a couple of women and three men aged 18 to 49.

Assay: immunoSEQ multiplex PCR; the TCRdb copy retains only in-frame clones and omits some. Of some 240,000 clones listed, over 50% are singletons. The germline V gene has CDR1 SGHRS and CDR2 YFSETQ. This CDR3 is 15 amino acids long. V dropped 7 bases and J dropped 6 bases, with 21 bases sitting between them. On this clone itself: The antigen is unknown.

The study, taken as a whole, reports: Specimens sampled were limited to blood, with tissue repertoires likely differing. A few donors had around 5.2% of their naive CD4 clonotypes in common.

The TCR sequence derives from a man aged 25-40 years in good health. Sequenced material: memory CD4+ T cells sorted from blood. Indicated subset: CD45RA-negative fraction. J is TRBJ2-3 and V is TRBV5-1; D is perhaps TRBD2 (7 bases). CDR3 sequence: CASAAGAAAPDTQYF. The CDR3 bases are TGCGCCAGCGCCGCGGGGGCAGCCGCACCTGATACGCAGTATTTT.